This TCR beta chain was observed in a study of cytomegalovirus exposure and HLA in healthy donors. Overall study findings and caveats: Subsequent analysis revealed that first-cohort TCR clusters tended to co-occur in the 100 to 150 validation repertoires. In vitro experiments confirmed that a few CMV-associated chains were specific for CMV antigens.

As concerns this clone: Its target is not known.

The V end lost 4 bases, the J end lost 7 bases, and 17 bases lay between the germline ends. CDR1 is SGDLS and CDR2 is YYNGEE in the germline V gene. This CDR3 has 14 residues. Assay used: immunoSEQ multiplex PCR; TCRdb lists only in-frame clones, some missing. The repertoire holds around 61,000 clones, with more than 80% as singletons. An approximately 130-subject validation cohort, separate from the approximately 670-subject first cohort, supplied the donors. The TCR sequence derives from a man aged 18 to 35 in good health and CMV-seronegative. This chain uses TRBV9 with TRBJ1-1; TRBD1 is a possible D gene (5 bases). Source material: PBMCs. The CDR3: CASSPRNRLDEAFF. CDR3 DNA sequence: TGTGCCAGCAGCCCCCGCAACAGGCTCGATGAAGCTTTCTTT.